This note documents a single TCR beta chain sequence. Its antigen is unknown. Primers: 60 Vbeta forward and 13 Jbeta reverse. In the original processing: A later analysis counted some 87 million unique TCR beta chains, roughly 11 million shared. Here immunoSEQ multiplex PCR was the method, and the copy in TCRdb shows in-frame clones only, minus some. V, J and clone size are those of that table, while D and trimming were read from the DNA. The sample has some 110,000 clones; under 90% are singletons. This entry belongs to a study of cytomegalovirus exposure and HLA in healthy donors. Study details: Among roughly 180 million T cells, an earlier analysis found around 100 million unique TCR beta sequences.

General observations from the study: Judged likely to be a sequencing artifact was a cluster of highly shared sequence variants.

The TCR was taken from a woman aged 25 to 39 in good health and CMV-seronegative. Sample: PBMCs.

In nucleotides, the CDR3 is TGTGCCAGCAGTGAACAGGGTGAGACAGATACGCAGTATTTT. Its translation: CASSEQGETDTQYF. This chain uses TRBV2 with TRBJ2-3; weak D call: TRBD1 (5 bases). V lost 2 bases and J 3 bases, leaving 9 bases between the germline ends. The CDR3 is made up of 14 amino acids. CDR1 SNHLY and CDR2 FYNNEI come from the germline V gene.